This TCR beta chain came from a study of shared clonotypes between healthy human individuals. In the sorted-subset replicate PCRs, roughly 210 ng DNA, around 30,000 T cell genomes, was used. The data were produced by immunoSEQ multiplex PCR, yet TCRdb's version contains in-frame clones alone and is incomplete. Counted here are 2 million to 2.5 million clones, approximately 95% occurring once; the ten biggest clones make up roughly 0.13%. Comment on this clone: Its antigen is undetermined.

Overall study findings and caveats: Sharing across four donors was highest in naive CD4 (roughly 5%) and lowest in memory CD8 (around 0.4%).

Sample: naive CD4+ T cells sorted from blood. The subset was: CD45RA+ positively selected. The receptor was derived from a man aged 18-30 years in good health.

In DNA, the CDR3 is TGCAGCGTGGACAGGGGGCGAGGCTATGGCTACACCTTC. Translating gives CSVDRGRGYGYTF. V usage is TRBV29-1 and J usage is TRBJ1-2; 11 bases align to TRBD1. CDR3 size: 13 residues. The V segment lost 6 bases and the J segment 4 bases; nucleotides outside the gene matches: 4. CDR1 is SQVTM, CDR2 ANQGSEA, per germline.